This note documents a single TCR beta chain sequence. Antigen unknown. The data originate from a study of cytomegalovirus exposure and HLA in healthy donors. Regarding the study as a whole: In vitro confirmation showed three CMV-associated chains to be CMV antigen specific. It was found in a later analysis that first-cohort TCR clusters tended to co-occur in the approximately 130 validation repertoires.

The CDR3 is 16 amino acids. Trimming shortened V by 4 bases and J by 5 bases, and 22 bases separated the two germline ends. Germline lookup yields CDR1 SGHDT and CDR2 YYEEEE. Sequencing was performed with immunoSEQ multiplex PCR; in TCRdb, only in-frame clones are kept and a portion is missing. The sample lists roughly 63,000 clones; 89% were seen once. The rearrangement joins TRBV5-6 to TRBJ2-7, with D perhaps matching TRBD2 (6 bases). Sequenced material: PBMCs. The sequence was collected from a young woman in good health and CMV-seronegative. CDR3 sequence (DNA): TGTGCCAGCAGCCCTTCAGGGAGGTTTCGGGTGAACGAGCAGTACTTC. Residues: CASSPSGRFRVNEQYF.